This T cell receptor (beta chain) was captured by sequencing in a study of regulatory T cells in long-lasting Graves disease. Study results and limitations: Persistent disease exhibited a predilection for TRBV28, TRBJ1-2 and TRBJ2-5.

A few counts support this clonotype. What it binds is unknown. Trimming cost V 6 bases and J 6 bases; bases outside gene matches: 8. The CDR3 extends over 13 amino acids. Germline V CDR1 and CDR2: LNHDA, SQIVND (reference sequence). Sample time point: newly diagnosed GD, antithyroid drugs for less than 3 months. Generation of the TCR library employed RNA extracted from PBMCs. The TCR beta library used iRepertoire HTBI primers with Arm-PCR amplification of CDR3. In TCRdb, the multiplex PCR reads were re-called with MiXCR into one record per CDR3 protein. The data contain fewer than 500,000 distinct CDR3 sequences, around 16% of them singletons. These data also featured in a second study, about T cells in Graves' hyperthyroidism and ophthalmopathy. Per that paper: A patient was excluded if there was uncontrolled infection, other autoimmune disease, pregnancy or lactation. Peripheral blood also featured most of the thyroid clonotypes expanded above 0.001.

The sequence was collected from a man aged 35 to 55 with Graves disease. The chain has TRBV19 and TRBJ2-7; 7 bases map to TRBD1. Specimen: peripheral blood mononuclear cells (PBMCs), collected at new diagnosis, from a patient treated with antithyroid drugs. The CDR3 is CASRGQGVGEQYF. For the CDR3, the DNA is TGTGCCAGTAGGGGCCAGGGGGTCGGCGAGCAGTACTTC.